These 28 T cell receptor beta chains share one sample of origin, sequenced in a study of blood T cells in healthy people across ages. Alongside a J-beta primer mix, a sample-barcoded 5' primer served in a second PCR lasting about 7 to 12 cycles. TCRdb reprocessed the 5' RACE reads with MiXCR, giving one entry per CDR3 protein. The sample has about 600,000 distinct CDR3 sequences; roughly 43% are singletons. The specimen sequenced was blood. The origin of the receptors is an elderly man in good health.

This clonotype was counted a few times. The chain employs TRBV6-2 or TRBV6-3 and TRBJ2-7; a possible D gene is TRBD1 (5 bases). The germline V gene has CDR1 MNHEY and CDR2 SVGEGT. V lost 7 bases and J lost 3, with 22 bases in between. The CDR3 has 16 amino acids. The CDR3 DNA is TGTGCCAGCAAGTCCAACTTAGGGGCGCGAAGCTACGAGCAGTACTTC. Translated, it gives CASKSNLGARSYEQYF.

This clonotype was observed many times. The rearrangement links TRBV6-5 to TRBJ2-2, with D possibly being TRBD1 (6 bases). Trimming left V 4 bases short and J 5 bases short, with 14 bases between. The germline gives CDR1 MNHEY, CDR2 SVGAGI. CDR3 length: 15 amino acids. The CDR3 bases are TGTGCCAGCAGTTCCTCTACTACAGGGACCGGGGAGCTGTTTTTT. Amino acid sequence: CASSSSTTGTGELFF.

The J gene is TRBJ1-6, the V gene TRBV11-2; tentative D call: TRBD1 (6 bases). The CDR3 is 15 residues long. V was trimmed by 5 bases and J by 7 bases, leaving 15 bases between them. Looked up from germline, CDR1 is SGHAT and CDR2 is FQNNGV. CDR3 amino acids: CASSLGGYDNSPLHF. In nucleotides, the CDR3 is TGTGCCAGCAGCCTAGGGGGGTATGACAATTCACCCCTCCACTTT.

The chain employs TRBV12-3 or TRBV12-4 and TRBJ1-1, with unresolved D. The CDR3 contains 13 residues. Trimming pared 6 bases from V and 1 base from J, leaving 9 bases between. DNA for the CDR3: TGTGCCAGCAGGTTGCGCGCGAACACTGAAGCTTTCTTT. Protein product: CASRLRANTEAFF.

This clonotype was counted between two and nine times. The chain uses TRBV7-2 and TRBJ2-7; no clear D gene. V was cut by 4 bases and J by 3 bases, with 13 bases left in between. Germline V gene lookup returns CDR1 SGHTA and CDR2 FQGNSA. The length of the CDR3 is 14 residues. The CDR3 region is CASSSESGFYEQYF. The CDR3 DNA reads TGTGCCAGCAGCTCAGAGTCGGGTTTCTACGAGCAGTACTTC.

This clonotype was counted a few times. This chain joins TRBV21-1 and TRBJ2-7; the table's D call, TRBD2, was not checked against the DNA. TRBV21-1 is a documented pseudogene. The CDR3 covers 17 residues. The CDR3 region is CASSNIPSGRWSYEQYF. The CDR3, as DNA: TGTGCCAGCAGCAACATCCCGAGCGGGAGATGGTCCTACGAGCAGTACTTC.

The V call is TRBV15, the J call TRBJ2-2, with D unclear. Per germline, CDR1 LNHNV and CDR2 YYDKDF (reference sequence). Trimming pared 8 bases from V and 3 bases from J, leaving 7 bases between. The CDR3 spans 12 residues. CDR3 DNA: TGTGCCACCGGGCCGGACACCGGGGAGCTGTTTTTT. As protein: CATGPDTGELFF.

The chain is built from TRBV28 and TRBJ2-4; a possible D gene is TRBD2 (5 bases). Germline assignment: CDR1 MDHEN and CDR2 SYDVKM. Deletions cut 3 bases from V and 13 bases from J, with 10 bases between. This CDR3 spans 11 amino acids. CDR3 region: CASSLDWEQYF. The CDR3 nucleotides are TGTGCCAGCAGTTTGGACTGGGAGCAGTACTTC.

V is TRBV7-2 and J is TRBJ2-7, with TRBD2 matching over 11 bases. Per the germline V gene, CDR1 is SGHTA and CDR2 is FQGNSA. CDR3 length: 15 amino acids. V trimming: 5 bases; J trimming: 2 bases; junction bases outside the gene matches: 5. DNA for the CDR3: TGTGCCAGCAGCCAAACTAGCGGGAGTGCCTACGAGCAGTACTTC. This codes for CASSQTSGSAYEQYF.

The chain links TRBV7-2 to TRBJ1-4; 7 bases agree with TRBD1. Trimming took 4 bases from V and 0 from J; bases not matched to a gene: 5. This CDR3 is built from 16 residues. Germline V gene sequence: CDR1 SGHTA, CDR2 FQGNSA. The CDR3 coding sequence is TGTGCCAGCAGCTCCCGGGACAGAACAACTAATGAAAAACTGTTTTTT. Protein: CASSSRDRTTNEKLFF.

Here the CDR3 DNA reads TGTGCCAGCAGCCCCGTAAGGGGTGTAGAGACCCAGTACTTC. As protein: CASSPVRGVETQYF. This sequence joins TRBV7-9 and TRBJ2-5; D possibly corresponds to TRBD1 (5 bases). The CDR3 sequence is 14 residues long. Between the trimmed V and J ends, which lost 5 bases and 4 bases, there was a span of 14 bases. The germline gives CDR1 SEHNR, CDR2 FQNEAQ (reference sequence).

In its sample, this clonotype was seen a few times. This chain joins TRBV5-1 and TRBJ2-5, with TRBD2 matching 8 bases. Germline loops: CDR1 SGHRS, CDR2 YFSETQ. The CDR3 is made up of 16 amino acids. Losses at the gene ends were 0 bases for V and 1 base for J; bases not matched to a gene: 5. For the CDR3, the DNA is TGCGCCAGCAGCTTGGGGGTTAGCGGGATCCAAGAGACCCAGTACTTC. Its translation: CASSLGVSGIQETQYF.

Note on this clonotype: One end of the junction is discordant with germline, which a read error may explain. This chain connects TRBV4-3 to TRBJ2-1; D might be TRBD2 (5 bases). CDR1 and CDR2 (germline): LGHNA, YSLEER. The CDR3 runs 13 residues. The CDR3 is CASSRDLRDEQFF. As DNA, the CDR3 is TGCGCCAGCAGCCGAGATCTTCGGGATGAACAGTTCTTC.

The CDR3 bases are TGCGCCAGCAGTGAGTATGGACTAGCGATGCATACGCAGTATTTT. It specifies CASSEYGLAMHTQYF. The genes are TRBV10-1 and TRBJ2-3; TRBD2 aligns across 9 bases. Per germline, CDR1 WNHNN and CDR2 SYGVQD (reference sequence). Trimming took 1 base from V and 7 from J; bases not matched to a gene: 6. The length of the CDR3 is 15 residues.

This clonotype came up a few times. V gene TRBV15 combines with J gene TRBJ1-4; a weak D match, TRBD1 (6 bases). This CDR3 has 15 residues. Per the germline V gene, CDR1 is LNHNV and CDR2 is YYDKDF (reference sequence). The germline V and J ends were trimmed by 0 bases and 11 bases, with 16 bases remaining between them. CDR3 sequence: CATSRDSPGVQKLFF. CDR3 coding DNA: TGTGCCACCAGCAGAGATTCGCCAGGGGTGCAGAAACTGTTTTTT.

In the case of this clonotype: At one boundary the junction diverges from the germline segment, which might be a read error. V and J are TRBV6-1 and TRBJ2-2, with 11 positions matching TRBD2. The CDR3 is 19 residues long. Germline V gene lookup returns CDR1 MNHNS and CDR2 SASEGT. CDR3 residues: CASSTIRRASGRNTGELSF. The CDR3 bases are TGTGCCAGCAGTACCATCAGGCGGGCTAGCGGGAGGAACACCGGGGAGCTGTCTTTT.

The chain is built from TRBV14 and TRBJ2-7; the D is unclear. CDR1 is SGHDN and CDR2 is FVKESK in the germline V gene. CDR3 length equals 15 residues. V gave up 0 bases and J gave up 5 bases, with 14 bases separating them. CDR3 in amino acids: CASSQERAYVDEQYF. The CDR3 DNA reads as TGTGCCAGCAGCCAAGAAAGGGCCTATGTGGACGAGCAGTACTTC.

This clonotype was seen more than once but under ten times. The chain is built from TRBV24-1 and TRBJ2-1; D possibly uses TRBD1 or TRBD2 (5 bases each). This CDR3 is built from 11 residues. Germline V gene sequence: CDR1 KGHDR, CDR2 SFDVKD. V lost 7 bases and J lost 9, with 9 bases in between. The CDR3 DNA follows: TGTGCCACCAGGGTGAGGGGTGAGCAGTTCTTC. It is translated as CATRVRGEQFF.

Notes on this clonotype: Given a much more abundant clone one base away, this may be a read error. The V call is TRBV29-1, the J call TRBJ2-1, with D perhaps matching TRBD1 (6 bases). The DNA end lines up better with TRBJ2-7; the J call may be wrong. Germline V gene lookup returns CDR1 SQVTM and CDR2 ANQGSEA. This CDR3 has 12 residues. Here the CDR3 DNA reads TGCAGCGTTGAAAGGGGGAGTAGTGAGCAGTACTTC. It is translated as CSVERGSSEQYF.

The genes are TRBV18 and TRBJ2-1; no definite D call. In germline, CDR1 is KGHSH, CDR2 LQKENI. Between the trimmed V and J ends, which lost 5 bases and 12 bases, there was a span of 17 bases. The CDR3 extends over 13 amino acids. The CDR3 region is CASSSPRVDGQFF. The CDR3 DNA reads TGTGCCAGCTCATCTCCCCGGGTAGATGGGCAGTTCTTC.

V is TRBV7-3 and J is TRBJ2-5; 12 nucleotides agree with TRBD2. This CDR3 has 15 amino acids. Unmatched junction bases numbered 5, after V lost 5 bases and J lost 4 bases. Looked up from germline, CDR1 is SGHTA and CDR2 is FQGTGA. This CDR3 reads CASSLLAGGAETQYF. The DNA for the CDR3 is TGTGCCAGCAGCCTCCTAGCGGGGGGGGCAGAGACCCAGTACTTC. Complete variable domain (other parts from reference TRBV7-3 and TRBJ2-5): GAGVSQTPSNKVTEKGKYVELRCDPISGHTALYWYRQSLGQGPEFLIYFQGTGAADDSGLPNDRFFAVRPEGSVSTLKIQRTERGDSAVYLCASSLLAGGAETQYFGPGTRLLVL.

The table lists this clonotype with a few counts. V usage is TRBV20-1 and J usage is TRBJ2-3; 7 nucleotides agree with TRBD2. Germline V gene lookup returns CDR1 DFQATT and CDR2 SNEGSKA (reference sequence). This CDR3 contains 15 residues. Trimming removed 3 bases from V and 2 bases from J; junction bases left unmatched: 8. The CDR3 DNA reads TGCAGTGCTAGCAGCCTAGCGGACTCCACAGATACGCAGTATTTT. It encodes CSASSLADSTDTQYF.

This clonotype was picked up a small number of times. This rearrangement joins TRBV18 to TRBJ1-5, with no clear D. This CDR3 is built from 15 residues. V lost 3 bases to trimming and J lost 0 bases, with 9 bases between them. Looked up from germline, CDR1 is KGHSH and CDR2 is LQKENI. As DNA, the CDR3 is TGTGCCAGCTCACCGGGCCACACTAGCAATCAGCCCCAGCATTTT. Translating gives CASSPGHTSNQPQHF.

This chain links TRBV6-2 or TRBV6-3 with TRBJ2-1, with 7 bases fitting TRBD2. With 6 bases clipped from V and 6 bases from J, the junction kept 11 bases outside the gene matches. The CDR3 contains 15 residues. CDR1 MNHEY and CDR2 SVGEGT come from the germline V gene. CDR3 protein: CASRMGGSRPNEQFF. Here the CDR3 DNA reads TGTGCCAGCAGGATGGGCGGGAGTCGCCCCAATGAGCAGTTCTTC.

This clonotype was seen a few times. The J gene is TRBJ1-1, the V gene TRBV6-5; D might be TRBD1 (6 bases). Germline V CDR1 and CDR2: MNHEY, SVGAGI. This CDR3 has 15 amino acids. V shed 6 bases and J shed 3 bases, with 17 bases lying between them. CDR3 region: CASSITGQGHTEAFF. CDR3 bases: TGTGCCAGCAGCATAACGGGGCAGGGGCACACTGAAGCTTTCTTT.

The V and J genes are TRBV2 and TRBJ1-2; D is unresolved. V lost 5 bases, J lost 4 bases, and 17 bases lay in between. Germline CDR1 SNHLY, CDR2 FYNNEI. The CDR3 has 15 amino acids. CDR3 nucleotide sequence: TGTGCCAGCAGTTCCGAGGGCCCTGGTACCTATGGCTACACCTTC. As protein: CASSSEGPGTYGYTF.

This rearrangement joins TRBV7-2 to TRBJ2-1; the D gene could be TRBD1 or TRBD2 (5 bases each). The CDR3 has 14 amino acids. Trimming removed 5 bases at V and 12 bases at J, with 20 bases between. Germline V gene lookup returns CDR1 SGHTA and CDR2 FQGNSA. CDR3 loop: CASSPPGVGARQFF. In DNA form, the CDR3 reads TGTGCCAGCAGCCCCCCCGGGGTAGGGGCCCGGCAGTTCTTC.

This clonotype was recorded at least ten times. The chain links TRBV6-6 to TRBJ2-7; D gene ambiguous. V was trimmed by 6 bases and J by 7 bases, leaving 13 bases between them. Germline V gene sequence: CDR1 MNHNY, CDR2 SVGAGI (reference sequence). CDR3 length: 12 amino acids. The CDR3 DNA sequence: TGTGCCAGCAGCCAGGAATCCCAGGAGCAGTACTTC. Protein sequence: CASSQESQEQYF.